This T cell receptor beta chain is drawn from a study of regulatory T cells in long-lasting Graves disease. iRepertoire HTBI primers and Arm-PCR of CDR3 regions built TCR beta libraries. TCRdb analysed the multiplex PCR reads with MiXCR anew, one entry per CDR3 protein. The repertoire holds 620,000 or so distinct CDR3 sequences, with approximately 15% as singletons. The sample's time point: newly diagnosed GD, antithyroid drugs for less than 3 months. PBMC RNA was the source of the TCR library. This CDR3 has 13 amino acids. Germline V lookup: CDR1 KGHSH, CDR2 LQKENI. The germline V and J ends were trimmed by 8 bases and 2 bases, with 12 bases remaining between them. The same sample was also studied in work on T cells in Graves' hyperthyroidism and ophthalmopathy.

The chain has TRBV18 and TRBJ1-2; no clear D gene. Sequences were derived from peripheral blood mononuclear cells (PBMCs), sampled at new diagnosis, from a patient treated with antithyroid drugs. This TCR derives from a woman aged 25 to 39 with Graves disease. The DNA of the CDR3 is TGTGCCAGCAACCCAGAAGTCAACTATGGCTACACCTTC. As protein: CASNPEVNYGYTF.